What follows are 32 T cell receptor beta chains derived from one specimen sequenced in a study of blood T cell repertoires in COVID-19. Libraries were prepared by immunoSEQ multiplex PCR; TCRdb keeps only in-frame clonotypes and omits some of them. The top ten clones hold 1.5% to 1.7% of a sample with 400,000 or so clones, 75% to 90% of them seen once. Sequenced material: peripheral blood. The receptors here all came from a woman aged 40 to 55 with COVID-19, enrolled during active disease.

The chain recombines TRBV15 with TRBJ1-6; D is uncertain. V was pared by 0 bases and J by 6 bases, with 12 bases between. CDR3 size: 16 residues. Germline assignment: CDR1 LNHNV and CDR2 YYDKDF (reference sequence). Here the CDR3 reads CATSRDQRQTNSPLHF. As DNA, the CDR3 is TGTGCCACCAGCAGAGATCAGCGGCAGACTAATTCACCCCTCCACTTT.

As DNA, the CDR3 is TGTGCCACCGGCGCAGGGTCAACCGGGGAGCTGTTTTTT. The encoded protein is CATGAGSTGELFF. This chain connects TRBV24-1 to TRBJ2-2, with D perhaps matching TRBD1 (5 bases). With 9 bases removed from V and 5 bases from J, the gap between germline ends came to 12 bases. Germline CDR1 reads KGHDR; CDR2 reads SFDVKD. CDR3 length: 13 residues.

This clone occurred a few times. The chain joins TRBV6-2 or TRBV6-3 to TRBJ1-2; D may be TRBD1 (6 bases). V was pared by 0 bases and J by 1 base, with 18 bases between. Germline lookup yields CDR1 MNHEY and CDR2 SVGEGT. The CDR3 is 18 residues long. As DNA, the CDR3 is TGTGCCAGCAGTTACTCCTCCCGAGGGGGTAGAGGTAACTATGGCTACACCTTC. It specifies CASSYSSRGGRGNYGYTF.

DNA for the CDR3: TGTGCCAGCAGCCCAGACATTAACAGGGGGGATGGCTACACCTTC. This codes for CASSPDINRGDGYTF. The chain employs TRBV7-2 and TRBJ1-2, with 8 positions matching TRBD1. Looked up from germline, CDR1 is SGHTA and CDR2 is FQGNSA. The junction had 11 bases not matched to a gene; V was cut back by 5 bases and J by 6 bases. The CDR3 sequence is 15 residues long.

The genes are TRBV4-3 and TRBJ1-2; 7 positions match TRBD1. The CDR3 covers 14 residues. V shed 6 bases and J 8 bases; nucleotides not matched to a gene: 12. CDR1 and CDR2 from the germline V gene are LGHNA and YSLEER. CDR3 in amino acids: CASRLGTAFGGYTF. CDR3 DNA sequence: TGCGCCAGCAGACTAGGGACAGCCTTTGGGGGCTACACCTTC.

This chain connects TRBV28 to TRBJ1-5; TRBD1 matches at 9 bases. Germline V gene data show CDR1 as MDHEN and CDR2 as SYDVKM. J lost 5 bases, V lost 8 bases, and 7 bases had no gene match. This CDR3 is 14 amino acids long. The CDR3 nucleotides read TGTGCCAGCCGCCCCGGGACAGGGCATCAGCCCCAGCATTTT. It encodes CASRPGTGHQPQHF. The full variable domain, its missing parts supplied by reference TRBV28 and TRBJ1-5, is DVKVTQSSRYLVKRTGEKVFLECVQDMDHENMFWYRQDPGLGLRLIYFSYDVKMKEKGDIPEGYSVSREKKERFSLILESASTNQTSMYLCASRPGTGHQPQHFGDGTRLSIL.

V and J are TRBV7-9 and TRBJ1-1; 7 nucleotides align to TRBD1. The V gene's germline CDR1 is SEHNR and CDR2 FQNEAQ (reference sequence). This CDR3 region has 14 residues. The J segment lost 1 base and the V segment lost 5 bases, leaving 4 bases of the junction unmatched. The CDR3 DNA is TGTGCCAGCAGCCCCCGGACAGGGAACACTGAAGCTTTCTTT. It translates to CASSPRTGNTEAFF.

CDR3 loop: CASSQEAGVNQPQHF. In DNA form, the CDR3 reads TGCGCCAGCAGCCAAGAGGCAGGGGTTAATCAGCCCCAGCATTTT. The chain carries TRBV4-3 and TRBJ1-5; maybe TRBD1 (6 bases). The V and J ends lost 0 bases and 4 bases respectively, with 10 bases between them. CDR3 length: 15 residues. The germline gives CDR1 LGHNA, CDR2 YSLEER.

The rearrangement links TRBV6-5 to TRBJ1-5; 9 nucleotides agree with TRBD1. Germline values: CDR1 MNHEY, CDR2 SVGAGI. CDR3 length equals 15 residues. The V segment lost 5 bases and the J segment 3 bases; nucleotides outside the gene matches: 5. CDR3 loop: CASSPGTGNNQPQHF. CDR3 nucleotides: TGTGCCAGCAGTCCCGGGACAGGGAACAATCAGCCCCAGCATTTT.

J is TRBJ1-4 and V is TRBV7-6; D gene uncertain. The CDR3 sequence is 15 residues long. Trimming removed 5 bases from V and 5 bases from J, with 15 bases in between. CDR1 and CDR2 from the germline V gene are SGHVS and FNYEAQ. This CDR3 is CASSVRRSPNEKLFF. The CDR3 DNA reads TGTGCCAGCAGCGTCAGGCGCTCCCCAAATGAAAAACTGTTTTTT. The full variable domain, with the rest looked up from reference TRBV7-6 and TRBJ1-4, is GAGVSQSPRYKVTKRGQDVALRCDPISGHVSLYWYRQALGQGPEFLTYFNYEAQQDKSGLPNDRFSAERPEGSISTLTIQRTEQRDSAMYRCASSVRRSPNEKLFFGSGTQLSVL.

The gene calls are TRBV5-6 and TRBJ1-6; 10 bases align to TRBD1. The germline gives CDR1 SGHDT, CDR2 YYEEEE. Trimming at V came to 4 bases and at J to 6 bases, leaving 4 bases not matched to a gene. This CDR3 has 15 residues. CDR3 coding DNA: TGTGCCAGCAGCGAGCGGACAGGGGGTAATTCACCCCTCCACTTT. Its protein product is CASSERTGGNSPLHF.

The CDR3 sequence is CASSLAGNEQFF. In DNA form, the CDR3 reads TGTGCCAGCAGCTTGGCAGGCAATGAGCAGTTCTTC. The V and J genes are TRBV5-7 and TRBJ2-1; no firm D call. TRBV5-7 is given ORF status, its function remaining uncertain. V shed 0 bases and J shed 6 bases, with 4 bases lying between them. The CDR3 loop spans 12 amino acids.

Turning to this clone: The identical CDR3 is also encoded by other nucleotide sequences in the sample. The V call is TRBV11-2, the J call TRBJ1-5, with D hard to call. This CDR3 has 13 residues. V gave up 5 bases and J gave up 5 bases, with 10 bases separating them. Germline CDR1 and CDR2: SGHAT and FQNNGV. The CDR3 reads CASSLGLDQPQHF. The CDR3 region has the DNA TGTGCCAGCAGCCTAGGATTAGATCAGCCCCAGCATTTT. Based on the CDR3 plus reference TRBV11-2 and TRBJ1-5, the full variable domain is EAGVAQSPRYKIIEKRQSVAFWCNPISGHATLYWYQQILGQGPKLLIQFQNNGVVDDSQLPKDRFSAERLKGVDSTLKIQPAKLEDSAVYLCASSLGLDQPQHFGDGTRLSIL.

The rearrangement uses TRBV28 and TRBJ2-2; a possible D gene is TRBD1 (5 bases). V lost 8 bases, J lost 1 base, and 11 bases lay in between. The CDR3 sequence is 14 residues long. Germline V CDR1 and CDR2: MDHEN, SYDVKM. CDR3 DNA: TGTGCCAGCGGTGGACATCGGAACACCGGGGAGCTGTTTTTT. It codes for CASGGHRNTGELFF. The whole variable domain, remainder taken from reference TRBV28 and TRBJ2-2, is DVKVTQSSRYLVKRTGEKVFLECVQDMDHENMFWYRQDPGLGLRLIYFSYDVKMKEKGDIPEGYSVSREKKERFSLILESASTNQTSMYLCASGGHRNTGELFFGEGSRLTVL.

The chain employs TRBV2 and TRBJ2-7, with 7 bases matching TRBD1. CDR1 is SNHLY, CDR2 FYNNEI, per germline. Trimming removed 7 bases from V and 3 bases from J; junction bases left unmatched: 12. This CDR3 contains 15 residues. The CDR3 DNA reads TGTGCCAGCACTTCCGCGGAACAGGGGAGCTACGAGCAGTACTTC. Its protein is CASTSAEQGSYEQYF.

The chain links TRBV5-1 to TRBJ1-2; 7 bases are a match to TRBD1. The ends lost 4 bases at V and 5 bases at J; junction bases unmatched: 17. The CDR3 runs to 17 residues. From germline, CDR1 is SGHRS and CDR2 YFSETQ. The CDR3 loop is CASSMGQQYGFLYGYTF. In nucleotides, the CDR3 is TGCGCCAGCAGCATGGGACAGCAATATGGGTTCCTTTATGGCTACACCTTC.

The chain has TRBV5-1 and TRBJ2-5; no clear D. The CDR3 has 13 residues. Germline V CDR1 and CDR2: SGHRS, YFSETQ. V was pared by 2 bases and J by 5 bases, with 10 bases between. The CDR3 spells CASSFSAEETQYF. In DNA form, the CDR3 reads TGCGCCAGCAGCTTCTCGGCGGAGGAGACCCAGTACTTC.

This sequence joins TRBV27 and TRBJ2-1; D is undetermined. The V gene lost 8 bases and the J gene lost 0 bases, with 11 bases spanning the gap. Per the germline V gene, CDR1 is MNHEY and CDR2 is SMNVEV (reference sequence). The CDR3 runs 14 residues. The CDR3 DNA follows: TGTGCCAGCCTTCCTCACAACTCCTACAATGAGCAGTTCTTC. Protein product: CASLPHNSYNEQFF.

This chain links TRBV7-2 with TRBJ1-1; 7 nucleotides agree with TRBD1. Trimming cost V 5 bases and J 2 bases; bases outside gene matches: 8. The germline V gene encodes CDR1 SGHTA and CDR2 FQGNSA. The CDR3 extends over 15 amino acids. In DNA form, the CDR3 reads TGTGCCAGCAGCGAGTATCGACAGGGAAACACTGAAGCTTTCTTT. It specifies CASSEYRQGNTEAFF.

The rearrangement joins TRBV2 to TRBJ1-5; D is uncertain. V was trimmed by 5 bases and J by 7 bases, leaving 18 bases between them. Germline assignment: CDR1 SNHLY and CDR2 FYNNEI. The length of the CDR3 is 15 residues. The CDR3, as DNA: TGTGCCAGCAGTTTATTTAGTCGGAGGGAGCAGCCCCAGCATTTT. Encoded protein: CASSLFSRREQPQHF.

This chain joins TRBV6-2 or TRBV6-3 and TRBJ2-7; no firm D call. Trimming took off 2 bases at V and 4 bases at J, with 6 bases between the two ends. This CDR3 is built from 12 residues. Germline loops: CDR1 MNHEY, CDR2 SVGEGT. CDR3 residues: CASSYTEYEQYF. Here the CDR3 DNA reads TGTGCCAGCAGTTACACTGAGTACGAGCAGTACTTC.

This chain joins TRBV28 and TRBJ1-1; possibly TRBD1 for D (6 bases). This CDR3 is built from 14 residues. V lost 11 bases and J 6 bases, leaving 22 bases between the germline ends. Germline V gene sequence: CDR1 MDHEN, CDR2 SYDVKM. This chain's CDR3 is CAAGGGSPGPEAFF. DNA of the CDR3: TGTGCCGCGGGGGGGGGCAGCCCGGGGCCTGAAGCTTTCTTT.

The V call is TRBV19, the J call TRBJ2-1; 13 bases are a match to TRBD2. With V trimmed by 4 bases and J by 6 bases, 3 bases remained unmatched. The CDR3 contains 15 residues. Germline V gives CDR1 LNHDA, CDR2 SQIVND (reference sequence). In DNA form, the CDR3 reads TGTGCCAGTAGTAGGACTAGCGGGAGTGGCAATGAGCAGTTCTTC. This sequence encodes CASSRTSGSGNEQFF.

The chain is built from TRBV9 and TRBJ1-1, with 7 bases that match TRBD1. The V segment lost 4 bases and the J segment 1 base; nucleotides outside the gene matches: 13. Germline CDR1 and CDR2: SGDLS and YYNGEE. This CDR3 is built from 17 residues. CDR3 loop: CASSPVWTGGGNTEAFF. The CDR3 DNA follows: TGTGCCAGCAGCCCCGTTTGGACAGGTGGAGGGAACACTGAAGCTTTCTTT.

The V call is TRBV3-1 (or the pseudogene TRBV3-2), the J call TRBJ2-1; 8 bases are a match to TRBD1. The V and J ends lost 5 bases and 0 bases, in that order; junction bases with no gene match: 6. This CDR3 has 16 amino acids. Germline V lookup: CDR1 LGHDT, CDR2 YNNKEL (reference sequence). The CDR3 is CASSTQTGDSYNEQFF. CDR3 nucleotide sequence: TGTGCCAGCAGCACCCAGACAGGGGACTCCTACAATGAGCAGTTCTTC.

V gene TRBV6-5 combines with J gene TRBJ1-1; 9 bases line up with TRBD1. The CDR3 runs 16 residues. V lost 4 bases to trimming and J lost 11 bases; unmatched junction nucleotides: 17. Germline lookup yields CDR1 MNHEY and CDR2 SVGAGI. In DNA, the CDR3 is TGTGCCAGCAGTTCCTCGTATAACAGGGGGCTAAATGAGGCTTTCTTT. This encodes CASSSSYNRGLNEAFF.

The chain's CDR3 is CASSLRRGTGNEQFF. DNA for the CDR3: TGTGCCAGCAGCTTAAGGCGAGGGACAGGCAATGAGCAGTTCTTC. The chain employs TRBV7-9 and TRBJ2-1; TRBD1 matches at 8 bases. The CDR3 is made up of 15 amino acids. J lost 6 bases, V lost 2 bases, and 6 bases had no gene match. In germline, CDR1 is SEHNR, CDR2 FQNEAQ (reference sequence). Filled out from reference TRBV7-9 and TRBJ2-1, the complete variable domain reads DTGVSQNPRHKITKRGQNVTFRCDPISEHNRLYWYRQTLGQGPEFLTYFQNEAQLEKSRLLSDRFSAERPKGSFSTLEIQRTEQGDSAMYLCASSLRRGTGNEQFFGPGTRLTVL.

The chain joins TRBV6-5 to TRBJ2-1, with D unclear. From germline, CDR1 is MNHEY and CDR2 SVGAGI. Trimming cost V 0 bases and J 4 bases, with 7 bases left between them. CDR3 length equals 14 residues. CDR3 bases: TGTGCCAGCAGTTACTCGGCAGTGTACAATGAGCAGTTCTTC. Encoded protein: CASSYSAVYNEQFF.

The chain couples TRBV5-4 to TRBJ1-4, with D perhaps matching TRBD1 (5 bases). Looked up from germline, CDR1 is SGHNT and CDR2 is YYREEE (reference sequence). V was cut by 3 bases and J by 2 bases, with 17 bases left in between. This CDR3 contains 17 residues. The DNA of the CDR3 is TGTGCCAGCAGCTCCGCACCCCCCGGGGGGACTAATGAAAAACTGTTTTTT. Residues: CASSSAPPGGTNEKLFF.

The chain is built from TRBV27 and TRBJ1-2, with TRBD1 identical over 7 bases. This CDR3 is built from 14 residues. Looked up from germline, CDR1 is MNHEY and CDR2 is SMNVEV (reference sequence). V was clipped by 5 bases and J by 4 bases; unmatched bases: 7. The CDR3 DNA reads as TGTGCCAGCAGTGTCGACAGGGTTGGCTATGGCTACACCTTC. It yields the protein CASSVDRVGYGYTF.

J is TRBJ1-1 and V is TRBV5-1, with 7 bases lining up with TRBD1. The CDR3 extends over 15 amino acids. The germline V gene has CDR1 SGHRS and CDR2 YFSETQ. The V gene end was trimmed by 0 bases and the J gene end by 4 bases; junction bases not matched to a gene: 6. CDR3 in amino acids: CASSLGQGPGTEAFF. The CDR3 DNA follows: TGCGCCAGCAGCTTGGGACAGGGACCAGGCACTGAAGCTTTCTTT.

V usage is TRBV28 and J usage is TRBJ1-6; 7 nucleotides align to TRBD1. The germline V gene encodes CDR1 MDHEN and CDR2 SYDVKM. V shed 4 bases, J shed 10 bases, and the junction held 13 bases outside the gene matches. This CDR3 is 16 amino acids long. The CDR3 loop reads CASSSTSGQWGSPLHF. CDR3 nucleotide sequence: TGTGCCAGCAGTTCGACCTCGGGACAGTGGGGGTCACCCCTCCACTTT.